The entry that follows covers one T cell receptor beta chain sequence. Its antigen remains unknown. Clones were sequenced by immunoSEQ multiplex PCR, and TCRdb holds only the in-frame ones, with some missing. The sample contains approximately 150,000 clones, around 90% of which appear only once. The data are from a study of T cell responses to AZD1222 COVID-19 vaccine. For the study at large: Pooled in the analysis were second doses at about 4 or about 12 weeks.

Overall study results and limits: Reportedly, close to half of spike-specific TCRs are directed against unmutated variant regions. The study found Spike-specific TCR breadth and depth rose after two AZD1222 doses. AZD1222 recipients seropositive at baseline numbered only six.

The receptor comes from an adult in good health. Source: peripheral blood, taken on day 0 of AZD1222 vaccination.

The CDR3, as DNA: TGTGCCAGCAGTTCTATCTGGACAGGGGGGGATGGCTACACCTTC. This gives the protein CASSSIWTGGDGYTF. The chain uses TRBV27 and TRBJ1-2; 10 bases are a match to TRBD1. J lost 6 bases, V lost 4 bases, and 8 bases had no gene match. Germline V gene sequence: CDR1 MNHEY, CDR2 SMNVEV (reference sequence). This CDR3 contains 15 residues.